The sample holds many counts of the clone carrying this T cell receptor (beta chain). The CDR3 is 15 residues long. Trimming took 5 bases from V and 7 from J; bases not matched to a gene: 10. Germline lookup yields CDR1 MDHEN and CDR2 SYDVKM. The sample is drawn from a study of shared clonotypes between healthy human individuals. The sequenced material, unsorted PBMC DNA, was run on ten immunoSEQ deep assay plates. Libraries were prepared by immunoSEQ multiplex PCR; TCRdb keeps only in-frame clonotypes and omits some of them. Here the sample spans about 470,000 clones, roughly three quarters being singletons.

Sample: PBMCs. The receptor was derived from a woman aged 40 to 50 in good health. Some clones in this sample may be carry-over from other donors' samples. The chain employs TRBV28 and TRBJ2-1; 8 nucleotides line up with TRBD2. The CDR3 protein is CASSHPRGGQNEQFF. In DNA form, the CDR3 reads TGTGCCAGCAGTCACCCTCGGGGGGGCCAGAATGAGCAGTTCTTC.